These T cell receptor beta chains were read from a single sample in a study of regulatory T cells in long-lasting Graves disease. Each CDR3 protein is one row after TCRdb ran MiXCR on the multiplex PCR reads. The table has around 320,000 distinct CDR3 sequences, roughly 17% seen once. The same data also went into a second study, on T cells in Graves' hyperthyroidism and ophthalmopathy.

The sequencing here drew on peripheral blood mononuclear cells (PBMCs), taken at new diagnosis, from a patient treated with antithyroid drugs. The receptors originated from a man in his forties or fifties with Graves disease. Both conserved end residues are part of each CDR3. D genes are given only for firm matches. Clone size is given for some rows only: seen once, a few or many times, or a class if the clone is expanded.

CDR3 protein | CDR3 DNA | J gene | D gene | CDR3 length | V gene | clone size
CSARPPSGGYEQYF | TGCAGTGCCCGCCCGCCTAGCGGGGGTTACGAGCAGTACTTC | TRBJ2-7 | TRBD2 | 14 | TRBV20-1 | NA
CASQRGGTLYEQYF | TGTGCCAGCCAGCGGGGTGGTACCCTCTACGAGCAGTACTTC | TRBJ2-7 | TRBD2 | 14 | TRBV7-9 | NA
CASSRGLAANTGELFF | TGCGCCAGCAGCCGGGGACTAGCGGCGAACACCGGGGAGCTGTTTTTT | TRBJ2-2 | TRBD2 | 16 | TRBV4-1 | few
CSVAGSSETQYF | TGCAGCGTCGCTGGCAGTTCAGAGACCCAGTACTTC | TRBJ2-5 | NA | 12 | TRBV29-1 | once
CASSLSLGTTTDTQYF | TGCGCCAGCAGCTTGAGTCTAGGGACTACCACAGATACGCAGTATTTT | TRBJ2-3 | TRBD2 | 16 | TRBV5-1 | many
CASSFRSGGTDTQYF | TGCGCCAGCAGCTTTCGGAGCGGAGGGACAGATACGCAGTATTTT | TRBJ2-3 | NA | 15 | TRBV5-1 | many
CASSPAPGNTEAFF | TGTGCCAGCAGTCCCGCCCCTGGGAACACTGAAGCTTTCTTT | TRBJ1-1 | NA | 14 | TRBV28 | many
CASSPAGPDTQYF | TGTGCCAGCAGCCCCGCGGGGCCAGATACGCAGTATTTT | TRBJ2-3 | NA | 13 | TRBV6-1 | NA
CASSLGLAGADGGTQYF | TGTGCCAGCAGTTTAGGTCTAGCGGGGGCCGATGGGGGGACCCAGTACTTC | TRBJ2-5 | TRBD2 | 17 | TRBV12-3/TRBV12-4 | once
CASSLVGLRGEQYF | TGTGCCAGCAGCTTAGTAGGGTTAAGGGGCGAGCAGTACTTC | TRBJ2-7 | NA | 14 | TRBV7-2 | many
CASSPTSYEQYF | TGTGCCAGCAGTCCCACTAGTTACGAGCAGTACTTC | TRBJ2-7 | NA | 12 | TRBV12-3/TRBV12-4 | many
CASSLAGTSGGVDTQYF | TGTGCCAGCAGCTTAGCGGGGACTAGCGGGGGTGTAGATACGCAGTATTTT | TRBJ2-3 | TRBD2 | 17 | TRBV7-6 | many
CASSLSSGGPYEQYF | TGTGCCAGCAGCTTAAGTAGCGGGGGCCCCTACGAGCAGTACTTC | TRBJ2-7 | TRBD2 | 15 | TRBV7-3 | many
CSVEGGGGYTF | TGCAGCGTTGAAGGGGGGGGGGGCTACACCTTC | TRBJ1-2 | NA | 11 | TRBV29-1 | few
CSARRVGGRTEAFF | TGCAGTGCTCGGAGGGTCGGGGGTAGGACTGAAGCTTTCTTT | TRBJ1-1 | NA | 14 | TRBV20-1 | NA
CASKGAGGVYGYTF | TGTGCCAGCAAGGGGGCAGGTGGGGTCTATGGCTACACCTTC | TRBJ1-2 | TRBD1 | 14 | TRBV6-1 | few
CASSYSAGGYEQYF | TGTGCCAGCAGTTACTCGGCGGGGGGCTACGAGCAGTACTTC | TRBJ2-7 | TRBD2 | 14 | TRBV6-5 | many
CASSLVPGREDTQYF | TGCGCCAGCAGCTTGGTTCCGGGCCGGGAAGATACGCAGTATTTT | TRBJ2-3 | NA | 15 | TRBV5-1 | many
CASSLELAGGLYNEQFF | TGTGCCAGCAGCTTAGAGTTAGCGGGGGGGCTTTACAATGAGCAGTTCTTC | TRBJ2-1 | TRBD2 | 17 | TRBV7-2 | many
CASSYSTGTGGLSGQGNEQFF | TGTGCCAGCAGTTATTCAACCGGGACAGGGGGATTATCGGGACAGGGGAATGAGCAGTTCTTC | TRBJ2-1 | TRBD1 | 21 | TRBV6-2/TRBV6-3 | NA
CASSLPGTGILEQYF | TGTGCCAGCAGCTTACCCGGGACAGGGATCCTCGAGCAGTACTTC | TRBJ2-7 | TRBD1 | 15 | TRBV7-9 | NA
CASSEEAENQPQHF | TGTGCCAGCAGTGAAGAGGCGGAGAATCAGCCCCAGCATTTT | TRBJ1-5 | NA | 14 | TRBV6-1 | many
CASSQGYTGQGAYEQYF | TGCGCCAGCAGCCAAGGTTACACGGGACAGGGAGCCTACGAGCAGTACTTC | TRBJ2-7 | TRBD1 | 17 | TRBV4-1 | NA
CASSVGHANTGELFF | TGTGCCAGCAGTGTAGGACACGCGAACACCGGGGAGCTGTTTTTT | TRBJ2-2 | NA | 15 | TRBV12-3/TRBV12-4 | NA
CASRPRGGVYSNEQFF | TGTGCCAGCAGACCGAGAGGGGGGGTATACAGCAATGAGCAGTTCTTC | TRBJ2-1 | NA | 16 | TRBV28 | NA
CASSLAPLTGNARSSYEQYF | TGTGCCAGCAGTTTAGCTCCGCTGACAGGGAATGCCCGGAGCTCCTACGAGCAGTACTTC | TRBJ2-7 | TRBD1 | 20 | TRBV12-3/TRBV12-4 | NA
CSARELEITSTDTQYF | TGCAGTGCTAGAGAACTAGAAATAACTAGCACAGATACGCAGTATTTT | TRBJ2-3 | NA | 16 | TRBV20-1 | many
CASSPVDRGEKLFF | TGTGCCAGCTCACCGGTGGATAGGGGGGAAAAACTGTTTTTT | TRBJ1-4 | NA | 14 | TRBV18 | many
CSATTSGVQETQYF | TGCAGTGCCACGACTAGCGGGGTACAAGAGACCCAGTACTTC | TRBJ2-5 | TRBD2 | 14 | TRBV20-1 | NA
CAERWRSRGPGSYNSPLHF | TGTGCCGAGAGGTGGCGAAGTAGGGGGCCTGGCTCCTATAATTCACCCCTCCACTTT | TRBJ1-6 | TRBD1 | 19 | TRBV27 | NA
CASSSGLAGGPVEQYF | TGTGCCAGCAGCTCGGGACTAGCGGGGGGGCCAGTCGAGCAGTACTTC | TRBJ2-7 | TRBD2 | 16 | TRBV7-3 | many
CASSQGFAKGEQYF | TGTGCCAGCAGCCAAGGGTTCGCAAAAGGGGAGCAGTACTTC | TRBJ2-7 | NA | 14 | TRBV3-1 | many
CASGEEVRETQYF | TGCGCCAGCGGCGAAGAGGTGAGGGAGACCCAGTACTTC | TRBJ2-5 | NA | 13 | TRBV5-1 | many
CASSEGSAGPNGYTF | TGTGCCAGCAGTGAAGGTTCAGCGGGCCCTAATGGCTACACCTTC | TRBJ1-2 | NA | 15 | TRBV2 | many
CASNLGGGRNYGYTF | TGTGCCAGCAACCTGGGAGGCGGGAGGAACTATGGCTACACCTTC | TRBJ1-2 | NA | 15 | TRBV28 | NA
CASSVAGGSEQYF | TGTGCCAGCAGCGTAGCGGGGGGTAGCGAGCAGTACTTC | TRBJ2-7 | TRBD2 | 13 | TRBV9 | NA
CASSPTGYQPQHF | TGTGCCAGCAGCCCGACGGGGTATCAGCCCCAGCATTTT | TRBJ1-5 | NA | 13 | TRBV6-1 | many
CASSPTGNREKLFF | TGTGCCAGCTCACCGACAGGAAATCGAGAAAAACTGTTTTTT | TRBJ1-4 | NA | 14 | TRBV18 | many
CASSPRGLAGGDTQYF | TGCGCCAGCAGCCCGAGGGGACTAGCGGGGGGAGATACGCAGTATTTT | TRBJ2-3 | TRBD2 | 16 | TRBV4-1 | NA
CASSLRRTGADYNSPLHF | TGTGCCAGCAGCTTAAGGCGGACAGGGGCTGACTATAATTCACCCCTCCACTTT | TRBJ1-6 | TRBD1 | 18 | TRBV11-2 | many
CASVSSNQPQHF | TGTGCCAGCGTCAGTAGCAATCAGCCCCAGCATTTT | TRBJ1-5 | NA | 12 | TRBV28 | many
CASSRTGTRLIFYTF | TGTGCCAGCAGCCGGACAGGGACCCGATTAATCTTCTACACCTTC | TRBJ1-2 | TRBD1 | 15 | TRBV28 | many
CASSIGKAGELFF | TGTGCCAGTAGTATAGGGAAGGCCGGGGAGCTGTTTTTT | TRBJ2-2 | NA | 13 | TRBV19 | NA
CASRILGTVNTEAFF | TGTGCCAGCAGAATCTTAGGGACGGTGAACACTGAAGCTTTCTTT | TRBJ1-1 | NA | 15 | TRBV6-1 | many
CASRWQGNTGELFF | TGTGCCAGTAGGTGGCAGGGGAACACCGGGGAGCTGTTTTTT | TRBJ2-2 | NA | 14 | TRBV19 | few
CASTDRGRLNTEAFF | TGTGCCAGCACCGATCGGGGGAGACTCAACACTGAAGCTTTCTTT | TRBJ1-1 | NA | 15 | TRBV6-1 | many
CASSDGTGGDTQYF | TGTGCCAGCAGTGACGGGACAGGAGGGGATACGCAGTATTTT | TRBJ2-3 | TRBD1 | 14 | TRBV6-1 | NA
CASRSPGGGQETQYF | TGTGCCAGCAGATCCCCCGGGGGGGGACAAGAGACCCAGTACTTC | TRBJ2-5 | TRBD2 | 15 | TRBV12-3/TRBV12-4 | NA
CASSPAGNYGYTF | TGTGCCAGCAGCCCGGCAGGAAACTATGGCTACACCTTC | TRBJ1-2 | NA | 13 | TRBV9 | few
CASSNQGNGGEAFF | TGCGCCAGCAGCAATCAGGGTAACGGGGGGGAAGCTTTCTTT | TRBJ1-1 | NA | 14 | TRBV5-1 | many
CASSYYGELFF | TGTGCCAGCAGTTACTACGGGGAGCTGTTTTTT | TRBJ2-2 | NA | 11 | TRBV6-9 | few
CASGGDSGTGELFF | TGCGCCAGCGGCGGGGACTCGGGTACCGGGGAGCTGTTTTTT | TRBJ2-2 | NA | 14 | TRBV5-1 | NA
CATSARGFRTGELFF | TGTGCCACCAGTGCCCGGGGGTTTCGAACCGGGGAGCTGTTTTTT | TRBJ2-2 | NA | 15 | TRBV24-1 | NA